This TCR beta chain appears in the sequencing data of a study of blood T cell repertoires in COVID-19 (dated by TCRdb to about 2020). Notes on the research overall: Collaborator samples came from the United States, Italy and Spain and covered acute and convalescent phases of COVID-19. The samples were drawn from two sources: the first 160 participants of the ongoing ImmuneRACE study, and 1,000 to 1,500 subjects contributed by 6 global collaborators. Sample metadata almost always included a de-identified subject ID, COVID-19 status, age in years and sex. A freely available public database, intended as a resource for researchers studying the immune response to SARS-CoV-2, is where the repertoires were released. The dataset comprised deeply sampled blood TCRbeta repertoires from subjects exposed to, actively infected with, or recovered from COVID-19. Where HLA class I and class II types were available, the types were taken from metadata supplied by the sample provider, not from assay-based typing. The prospective study material was composed of cDNA or gDNA derived from T cells, B-cell-depleted T cells, or PBMCs. Broader findings and caveats from the paper: How much clinical and demographic metadata was included differed by source and by participant, and the metadata was provided uncurated.

One collaborating source in Seattle enrolled patients while the patients were actively infected and followed the patients over time throughout the course of disease. Collaborating institutions collected whole blood in K2EDTA tubes following their own protocols. For TCRbeta analysis, collaborator samples were shipped as frozen whole blood, as isolated PBMCs, or as DNA extracted from either sample type. Details on this clone: This receptor's antigen is unknown. It has no much larger one-base neighbor in the sample; base qualities were not kept.

TCRbeta CDR3 regions were amplified from genomic DNA by means of the immunoSEQ Assay, a bias-controlled multiplex PCR. The authors processed their data as follows. Within the assay, amplification of reference gene primers was used to estimate how many nucleated cells each sample contained. Sequence reads were collapsed and filtered to measure the absolute abundance of every unique TCRbeta CDR3 rearrangement. For each sample, productive Simpson clonality was calculated as the square root of Simpson's diversity index across productive rearrangements. TCRdb provides this immuneACCESS table in a form limited to in-frame rearrangements. Some clones are lacking; in checked studies, under half of them reflect an unresolved V gene, and why the rest are absent is not known. The V and J calls and clone size come from that table; D and trimming were worked out from the DNA. A total of more than 300,000 clones appear in this sample, approximately 87% of them only once. The top ten constitute roughly 6.3% of the sample.

V is cut back by 9 bases and J by 4 bases, with 5 bases in the junction unmatched. The CDR3 runs 14 amino acids, cysteine and phenylalanine included. The DNA shown is the 42-base CDR3, in frame from base 1. From a lookup of the germline V gene, CDR1 and CDR2 are MDHEN and SYDVKM. The sequence joins TRBV28 to TRBJ2-1; a stretch of 11 junction bases matches TRBD2. The sequence was obtained from a woman between 50 and 59 years old with COVID-19, enrolled during active disease. What was sequenced was peripheral blood. The CDR3 sequence is CASFLAGGYNEQFF. The bases are TGTGCCAGTTTCCTAGCGGGAGGTTACAATGAGCAGTTCTTC.